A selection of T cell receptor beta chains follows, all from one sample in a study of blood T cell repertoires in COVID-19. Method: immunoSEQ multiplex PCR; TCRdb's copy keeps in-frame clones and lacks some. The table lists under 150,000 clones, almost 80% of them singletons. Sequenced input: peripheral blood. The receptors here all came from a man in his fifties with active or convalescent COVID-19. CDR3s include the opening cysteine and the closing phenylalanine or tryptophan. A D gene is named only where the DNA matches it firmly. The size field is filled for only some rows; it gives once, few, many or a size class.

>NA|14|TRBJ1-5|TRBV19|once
CASNLDRSRQPQHF
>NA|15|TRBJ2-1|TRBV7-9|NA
CASSPSGGPHNEQFF
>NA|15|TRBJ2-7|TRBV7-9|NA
CASSRDGALYHEQYF
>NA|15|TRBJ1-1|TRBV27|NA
CASSLSSETDTEAFF
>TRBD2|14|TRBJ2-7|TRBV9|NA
CASSVGGSSYEQYF
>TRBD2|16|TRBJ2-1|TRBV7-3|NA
CASSPAGTSGSYEQFF
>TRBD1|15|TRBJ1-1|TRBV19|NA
CASRRGTGAYTEAFF
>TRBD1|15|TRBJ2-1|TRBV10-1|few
CASSVYRGTYNEQFF
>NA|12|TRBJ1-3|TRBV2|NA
CASSGRGNTIYF
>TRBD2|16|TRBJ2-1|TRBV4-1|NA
CASSQGLAMFYNEQFF
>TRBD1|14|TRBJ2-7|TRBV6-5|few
CASRSGTGGREQYF
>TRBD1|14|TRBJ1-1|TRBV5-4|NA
CASSAGGGRTEAFF
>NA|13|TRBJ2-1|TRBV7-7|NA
CASSPSRTSEQFF
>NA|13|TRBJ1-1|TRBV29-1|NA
CSATITGNTEAFF
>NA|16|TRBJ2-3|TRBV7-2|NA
CASSSPLRGSIDTQYF
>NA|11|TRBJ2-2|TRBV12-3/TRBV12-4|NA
CDTRGVGELFF
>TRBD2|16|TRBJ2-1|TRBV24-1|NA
CATSDASGRDDNEQFF
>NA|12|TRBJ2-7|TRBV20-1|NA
CSASYRSYEQYF
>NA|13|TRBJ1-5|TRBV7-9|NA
CASARGSNQPQHF
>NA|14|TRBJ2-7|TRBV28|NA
CASSLGRLVSEQYF
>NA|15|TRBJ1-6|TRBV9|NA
CASSVDSVRNSPLHF
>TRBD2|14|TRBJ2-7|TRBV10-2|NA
CASGTSGGAYEQYF
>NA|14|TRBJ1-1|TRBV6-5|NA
CASSTTQGYTEAFF
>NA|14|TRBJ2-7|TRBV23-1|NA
CASSQSAVSREQYF
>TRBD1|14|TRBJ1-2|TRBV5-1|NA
CASSMTGGNYGYTF